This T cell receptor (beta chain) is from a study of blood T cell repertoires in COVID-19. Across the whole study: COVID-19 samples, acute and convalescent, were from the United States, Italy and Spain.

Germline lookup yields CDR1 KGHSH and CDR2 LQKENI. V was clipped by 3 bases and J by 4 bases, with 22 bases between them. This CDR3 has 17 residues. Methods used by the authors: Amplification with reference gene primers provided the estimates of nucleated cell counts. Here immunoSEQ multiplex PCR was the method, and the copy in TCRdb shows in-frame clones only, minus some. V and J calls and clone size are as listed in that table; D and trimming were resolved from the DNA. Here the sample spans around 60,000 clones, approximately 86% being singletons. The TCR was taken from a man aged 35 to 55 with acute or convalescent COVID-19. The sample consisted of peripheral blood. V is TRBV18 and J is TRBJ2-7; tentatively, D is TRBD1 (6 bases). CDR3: CASSPIFGQPYSYEQYF. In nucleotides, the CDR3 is TGTGCCAGCTCACCGATTTTCGGACAGCCCTATTCATACGAGCAGTACTTC. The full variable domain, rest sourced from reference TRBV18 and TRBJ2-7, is NAGVMQNPRHLVRRRGQEARLRCSPMKGHSHVYWYRQLPEEGLKFMVYLQKENIIDESGMPKERFSAEFPKEGPSILRIQQVVRGDSAAYFCASSPIFGQPYSYEQYFGPGTRLTVT.